This TCR beta chain was retrieved from a study of identical twins. Findings and limits, study-wide: In beta out-of-frame sequences, the excess sharing between twins was weaker. Insertion counts were lower in abundant cord blood beta clonotypes, a trend that memory repertoires did not show.

Trimming took off 2 bases at V and 0 bases at J, with 17 bases between the two ends. The germline V gene encodes CDR1 SGHAT and CDR2 FQDESV (reference sequence). CDR3 size: 18 residues. A word on this clonotype: Its target is not known.

It was template switching that added a universal primer site, and there were unique molecular identifiers on the cDNA. A single record per CDR3 protein comes from TCRdb applying MiXCR to the 5' RACE reads. The sample yields 200,000 to 250,000 distinct CDR3 sequences, under 10% seen once. These data were also filed under a second study, of yellow fever vaccine responses in identical twins. That source adds: A vaccine T cell response that seemed partly convergent and partly personalized was reported in twins.

This chain connects TRBV11-1 to TRBJ2-1, with D maybe TRBD1 (5 bases). The specimen sequenced was memory (CD45RO+) T cells sorted from blood. This TCR derives from a woman aged 18-30 years in good health. The CDR3 here is CASSLTPPTAGSYNEQFF. The CDR3, as DNA: TGTGCCAGCAGCTTAACCCCCCCGACAGCCGGCTCCTACAATGAGCAGTTCTTC.